These 21 T cell receptor beta chains were sequenced from one sample in a study of shared T cell receptors in the human thymus (dated by TCRdb to about 2021). Libraries came from the immunoSEQ multiplex PCR assay. TCRdb provides this immuneACCESS table in a form limited to in-frame rearrangements. Some clones are lacking; in checked studies, under half of them reflect an unresolved V gene, and why the rest are absent is not known. For this sample the table gives some 700,000 clones, of which approximately 87% were detected only once. About 0.01% of the sample goes to the ten largest clones. This sample also belongs to another study, concerning human thymus T cells.

Material for sequencing was thymocytes. The receptor set was obtained from a boy under three years old with a congenital heart defect. Donor details come from another sample of the same person, matched by shared clones.

The chain couples TRBV10-1 to TRBJ2-6; TRBD1 aligns across 8 bases. CDR3 length: 17 residues. Trimming took 2 bases from V and 1 from J; bases not matched to a gene: 4. From germline, CDR1 is WNHNN and CDR2 SYGVQD (reference sequence). CDR3 residues: CASSEGQGLSGANVLTF. The CDR3 nucleotides are TGCGCCAGCAGTGAGGGACAGGGACTTTCTGGGGCCAACGTCCTGACTTTC.

The chain uses TRBV28 and TRBJ1-5; TRBD1 agrees at 8 bases. Trimming cost V 6 bases and J 3 bases; bases outside gene matches: 4. Per the germline V gene, CDR1 is MDHEN and CDR2 is SYDVKM. This CDR3 has 14 residues. The CDR3: CASSRDRNNQPQHF. CDR3 coding DNA: TGTGCCAGCAGCCGGGACAGGAACAATCAGCCCCAGCATTTT. Drawing the rest from reference TRBV28 and TRBJ1-5, the complete variable domain is DVKVTQSSRYLVKRTGEKVFLECVQDMDHENMFWYRQDPGLGLRLIYFSYDVKMKEKGDIPEGYSVSREKKERFSLILESASTNQTSMYLCASSRDRNNQPQHFGDGTRLSIL.

V and J are TRBV5-1 and TRBJ2-7; a possible D gene is TRBD1 (5 bases). This CDR3 comprises 16 residues. In germline, CDR1 is SGHRS, CDR2 YFSETQ. Trimming cost V 3 bases and J 3 bases, with 19 bases left between them. The CDR3, as DNA: TGCGCCAGCAGCTGCGCCAACCAGGAAGGGGACTACGAGCAGTACTTC. Protein product: CASSCANQEGDYEQYF. Variable domain in full (rest from reference TRBV5-1 and TRBJ2-7): KAGVTQTPRYLIKTRGQQVTLSCSPISGHRSVSWYQQTPGQGLQFLFEYFSETQRNKGNFPGRFSGRQFSNSRSEMNVSTLELGDSALYLCASSCANQEGDYEQYFGPGTRLTVT.

The chain carries TRBV2 and TRBJ2-7; weak D call: TRBD2 (5 bases). Germline values: CDR1 SNHLY, CDR2 FYNNEI. Trimming removed 6 bases from V and 2 bases from J, with 14 bases in between. The CDR3 runs to 14 residues. CDR3 sequence reads: CASRFRGTTYEQYF. CDR3 bases: TGTGCCAGCAGGTTTCGGGGTACGACCTACGAGCAGTACTTC.

J is TRBJ2-1 and V is TRBV6-5; D might be TRBD1 (7 bases). Germline V CDR1 and CDR2: MNHEY, SVGAGI. This CDR3 has 16 residues. V dropped 2 bases and J dropped 5 bases, with 16 bases sitting between them. This CDR3 is CASSYPPGGRDNEQFF. As DNA, the CDR3 is TGTGCCAGCAGTTACCCCCCAGGGGGGCGGGACAATGAGCAGTTCTTC.

The chain recombines TRBV13 with TRBJ2-1, with no clear D. The CDR3 extends over 18 amino acids. Looked up from germline, CDR1 is PRHDT and CDR2 is FYEKMQ (reference sequence). V gave up 5 bases and J gave up 0 bases, with 20 bases separating them. CDR3 sequence reads: CASSHPRFPRSSYNEQFF. CDR3 nucleotides: TGTGCCAGCAGCCACCCCCGTTTCCCCCGGAGCTCCTACAATGAGCAGTTCTTC.

This clone was seen just once. The rearrangement joins TRBV20-1 to TRBJ2-3, with D unclear. V lost 6 bases, J lost 8 bases, and 9 bases lay in between. The CDR3 runs 10 residues. Germline assignment: CDR1 DFQATT and CDR2 SNEGSKA (reference sequence). The CDR3 sequence is CSATGVTQYF. The CDR3 DNA reads TGCAGTGCCACTGGAGTTACGCAGTATTTT.

The rearrangement uses TRBV28 and TRBJ2-7; a possible D gene is TRBD2 (6 bases). The CDR3 extends over 14 amino acids. The V end lost 2 bases, the J end lost 2 bases, and 10 bases lay between the germline ends. CDR1 is MDHEN and CDR2 is SYDVKM in the germline V gene. The CDR3 coding sequence is TGTGCCAGCAGTTTAACTAGCAACACCTACGAGCAGTACTTC. Protein sequence: CASSLTSNTYEQYF.

The rearrangement joins TRBV10-2 to TRBJ1-4; 7 bases align to TRBD1. Germline V gene lookup returns CDR1 WSHSY and CDR2 SAAADI. V was clipped by 8 bases and J by 3 bases; unmatched bases: 9. The CDR3 extends over 15 amino acids. CDR3 nucleotide sequence: TGCGCCAGCCGGACAGGCCTATTGCCTAATGAAAAACTGTTTTTT. This gives the protein CASRTGLLPNEKLFF.

V gene TRBV9 combines with J gene TRBJ2-5; D is perhaps TRBD1 (5 bases). V was shortened by 0 bases and J by 5 bases, with 17 bases between the two germline ends. In germline, CDR1 is SGDLS, CDR2 YYNGEE. The CDR3 extends over 16 amino acids. CDR3 protein: CASSVDGQGLLETQYF. In nucleotides, the CDR3 is TGTGCCAGCAGCGTAGATGGGCAGGGATTGTTGGAGACCCAGTACTTC.

The chain couples TRBV4-3 to TRBJ1-1; possible D gene TRBD1, 6 bases. Germline V lookup: CDR1 LGHNA, CDR2 YSLEER. The CDR3 runs to 15 residues. V lost 0 bases and J 5 bases, leaving 13 bases between the germline ends. CDR3 nucleotides: TGCGCCAGCAGCCAAGATGGGGGGGCTGGGACTGAAGCTTTCTTT. Its protein product is CASSQDGGAGTEAFF.

The CDR3 DNA reads TGTGCCAGCAGCCCAAAGGCGACAGGGTCTGGGGCCAACGTCCTGACTTTC. This encodes CASSPKATGSGANVLTF. This rearrangement joins TRBV4-2 to TRBJ2-6, with 7 nucleotides matching TRBD1. The CDR3 runs to 17 residues. Germline assignment: CDR1 LGHNA and CDR2 YNFKEQ. V gave up 4 bases and J gave up 1 base; unmatched junction bases: 7.

J is TRBJ2-3 and V is TRBV5-5; 9 nucleotides align to TRBD2. Germline V gene data show CDR1 as SGHKS and CDR2 as YYEKEE (reference sequence). With V trimmed by 3 bases and J by 6 bases, 20 bases remained unmatched. The CDR3 contains 19 residues. The CDR3 nucleotides are TGTGCCAGCAGCTGCCAAACTGAGACGGGACTAGCCCTGGAGGATACGCAGTATTTT. Translation: CASSCQTETGLALEDTQYF.

The chain carries TRBV5-1 and TRBJ1-3, with D perhaps matching TRBD1 (5 bases). V was clipped by 0 bases and J by 7 bases, with 17 bases between them. Germline lookup yields CDR1 SGHRS and CDR2 YFSETQ. This CDR3 region has 16 residues. The CDR3 DNA follows: TGCGCCAGCAGCTTGGCCGTAGGGGCGGTTCGGAACACCATATATTTT. It codes for CASSLAVGAVRNTIYF.

The chain uses TRBV5-1 and TRBJ2-7; the match to TRBD2 covers 13 bases. Germline trimming cut 1 base from V and 4 bases from J; bases unmatched to any gene: 8. This CDR3 comprises 17 residues. The germline V gene has CDR1 SGHRS and CDR2 YFSETQ. CDR3 residues: CASSLTTSGRARYEQYF. In DNA, the CDR3 is TGCGCCAGCAGCTTGACAACTAGCGGGAGGGCCAGGTACGAGCAGTACTTC.

DNA of the CDR3: TGCGCCAGCAGCCACATTTGGGGGGCCAGCGTACTAGCGGGTACCTACGAGCAGTACTTC. Residues: CASSHIWGASVLAGTYEQYF. The chain employs TRBV4-1 and TRBJ2-7, with TRBD2 identical over 9 bases. The CDR3 is 20 amino acids. The V segment lost 3 bases and the J segment 2 bases; nucleotides outside the gene matches: 20. Germline loops: CDR1 MGHRA, CDR2 YSYEKL.

The chain joins TRBV7-2 to TRBJ1-4, with TRBD1 as a possible D gene (5 bases). The CDR3 is made up of 15 amino acids. Trimming left V 3 bases short and J 4 bases short, with 12 bases between. Germline V lookup: CDR1 SGHTA, CDR2 FQGNSA. This CDR3 is CASSLGQAFNEKLFF. The CDR3 DNA reads TGTGCCAGCAGCTTGGGGCAGGCCTTTAATGAAAAACTGTTTTTT.

The rearrangement links TRBV27 to TRBJ2-7, with 14 bases lining up with TRBD2. Germline CDR1 reads MNHEY; CDR2 reads SMNVEV (reference sequence). V lost 2 bases to trimming and J lost 3 bases; unmatched junction nucleotides: 9. The CDR3 extends over 18 amino acids. This CDR3 reads CASSLGPGLAGAGYEQYF. The CDR3 DNA reads TGTGCCAGCAGTTTAGGACCGGGACTAGCGGGAGCTGGCTACGAGCAGTACTTC.

Comment on this clone: This specimen includes other DNA sequences encoding the same CDR3. This chain joins TRBV5-1 and TRBJ2-3; no firm D call. This CDR3 has 13 amino acids. Germline assignment: CDR1 SGHRS and CDR2 YFSETQ. The V gene lost 0 bases and the J gene lost 2 bases, with 4 bases spanning the gap. The chain's CDR3 is CASSLAPTDTQYF. CDR3 nucleotide sequence: TGCGCCAGCAGCTTGGCTCCCACAGATACGCAGTATTTT. Using reference TRBV5-1 and TRBJ2-3 for the parts outside the CDR3, the full variable domain is KAGVTQTPRYLIKTRGQQVTLSCSPISGHRSVSWYQQTPGQGLQFLFEYFSETQRNKGNFPGRFSGRQFSNSRSEMNVSTLELGDSALYLCASSLAPTDTQYFGPGTRLTVL.

This clone was seen more than once but under ten times. The rearrangement joins TRBV5-6 to TRBJ1-3; D remains ambiguous. CDR3 length: 15 amino acids. V was shortened by 1 base and J by 0 bases, with 8 bases between the two germline ends. Looked up from germline, CDR1 is SGHDT and CDR2 is YYEEEE. This chain's CDR3 is CASSLSTNSGNTIYF. In DNA, the CDR3 is TGTGCCAGCAGCTTGAGCACCAACTCTGGAAACACCATATATTTT.

This clone appeared a single time. The rearrangement uses TRBV19 and TRBJ1-2; D gene unclear. The CDR3 runs 14 residues. CDR1 is LNHDA, CDR2 SQIVND, per germline (reference sequence). The V end was cut by 7 bases, the J end by 0 bases, with 12 bases between. CDR3 sequence (DNA): TGTGCCAGTACCCCCTCCGGGACTAACTATGGCTACACCTTC. Residues: CASTPSGTNYGYTF.